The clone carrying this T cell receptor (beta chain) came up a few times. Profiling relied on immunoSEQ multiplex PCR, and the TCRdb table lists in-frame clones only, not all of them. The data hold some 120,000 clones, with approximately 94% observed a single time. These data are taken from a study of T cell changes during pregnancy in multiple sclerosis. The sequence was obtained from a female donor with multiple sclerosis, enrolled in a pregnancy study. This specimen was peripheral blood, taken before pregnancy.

The CDR3 sequence is CASSPRGLAGVYNEQFF. CDR3 DNA sequence: TGTGCCAGTAGTCCTAGGGGCCTAGCGGGGGTATACAATGAGCAGTTCTTC. This chain joins TRBV19 and TRBJ2-1; 10 nucleotides line up with TRBD2. V was clipped by 5 bases and J by 4 bases; unmatched bases: 11. Germline values: CDR1 LNHDA, CDR2 SQIVND (reference sequence). There are 17 residues in the CDR3.